This T cell receptor (beta chain) was found in a study of control samples from healthy donors and cancer patients. Sequencing used immunoSEQ multiplex PCR; TCRdb keeps in-frame clones, though not all of them. The sample shows approximately 110,000 clones, approximately 90% of them seen only once. From germline, CDR1 is SGHTA and CDR2 FQGTGA. V lost 5 bases, J lost 8 bases, and 10 bases lay in between. The CDR3 covers 12 residues. The sample consisted of blood. This TCR was recovered from a woman aged 18-29 years in good health. The gene calls are TRBV7-3 and TRBJ2-1, with D perhaps matching TRBD2 (5 bases). In DNA, the CDR3 is TGTGCCAGCAGCCTTGGACTGGATGAGCAGTTCTTC. As protein: CASSLGLDEQFF.